A selection of T cell receptor beta chains follows, all from one sample in a study of patients and donors after allogeneic stem cell transplantation. TCRdb reprocessed the RT-PCR reads via MiXCR and lists one record per CDR3 protein. The sample consists of 200,000 to 250,000 distinct CDR3 sequences, roughly 13% of them appearing once. The sequenced sample consisted of blood, either unsorted or a sorted T cell fraction (not recorded which). The receptor set was obtained from a human donor who was either an allogeneic HSCT recipient or a stem cell or donor lymphocyte infusion donor (not recorded which). It is not recorded whose cells these are; they may come from a transplant donor. CDR3s include the opening cysteine and the closing phenylalanine or tryptophan. The D gene is left open where the match is weak. Rows may omit the clone size; those that give it use once, few, many or a size class.

v_call	j_call	d_call	clone_size	cdr3_nt	cdr3_aa
TRBV7-8	TRBJ2-2	TRBD1	few	TGTGCCAGCAGCTACCGGGACAGGGGAACACCCGGGGAGCTGTTTTTT	CASSYRDRGTPGELFF
TRBV15	TRBJ2-3	TRBD1	many	TGTGCCACCAGCAGAGAAGGGGGGACAGGAACAGATACGCAGTATTTT	CATSREGGTGTDTQYF
TRBV2	TRBJ1-4	NA	many	TGTGCCAGCAGCGCGGGGCTTGTTGAAAAACTGTTTTTT	CASSAGLVEKLFF
TRBV19	TRBJ2-1	NA	few	TGTGCCAGTAGTAGCCAGGACGGGAGTTTGAAGTTCTTC	CASSSQDGSLKFF
TRBV4-2	TRBJ2-3	NA	few	TGTGCCAGCAGCCAAGTTGTGGGGTGGGGCACAGATACGCAGTATTTT	CASSQVVGWGTDTQYF
TRBV20-1	TRBJ2-5	TRBD2	NA	TGCAGTGTAGGGACCCGTACGCGGGGGGACCAAGAGACCCAGTACTTC	CSVGTRTRGDQETQYF
TRBV5-1	TRBJ2-3	NA	few	TGCGCCAGCAGCTTGCTTGGGGGGAGTGGCACAGATACGCAGTATTTT	CASSLLGGSGTDTQYF
TRBV30	TRBJ1-1	NA	NA	TGTGCCTGGAGTCAAGGCAGGGGTAACACTGAAGCTTTCTTT	CAWSQGRGNTEAFF
TRBV2	TRBJ2-5	NA	NA	TGTGCCAGCAGTGAGTCCTTAGCGGATCAAGAGACCCAGTACTTC	CASSESLADQETQYF
TRBV2	TRBJ2-5	TRBD2	few	TGTGCCAGCAGCGGACTAGCGGGAGGGGTAGAGACCCAGTACTTC	CASSGLAGGVETQYF
TRBV12-3/TRBV12-4	TRBJ1-3	NA	few	TGTGCCAGCAGTTTCGAGGGTGGGCGTACCATATATTTT	CASSFEGGRTIYF
TRBV25-1	TRBJ1-1	NA	few	TGTGCCAGTCCTTGCACGAGGGCGTTGGTAGTGAACACTGAAGCTTTCTTT	CASPCTRALVVNTEAFF
TRBV9	TRBJ2-1	TRBD2	NA	TGTGCCAGCAGCACCCGACTAGCGGGGGCCAATGAGCAGTTCTTC	CASSTRLAGANEQFF
TRBV6-5	TRBJ1-4	TRBD1	NA	TGTGCCAGCAGTTCACGGACAGGACAGGGGCGCCAGAATAATGAAAAACTGTTTTTT	CASSSRTGQGRQNNEKLFF
TRBV27	TRBJ2-6	NA	few	TGTGCCAGCAGTCCGCCAGGGATTTGGGCTGGGGCCAACGTCCTGACTTTC	CASSPPGIWAGANVLTF
TRBV15	TRBJ1-6	NA	NA	TGTGCCACCAGCAGAGGAGAGGATAACAATTCACCCCTCCACTTT	CATSRGEDNNSPLHF
TRBV5-1	TRBJ1-4	NA	NA	TGCGCCAGCAGTTACCGGGGTGGGAATAATGAAAAACTGTTTTTT	CASSYRGGNNEKLFF
TRBV25-1	TRBJ2-5	TRBD1	few	TGTGCCAGCAGTCCGGGACAGTCCTTCCAAGAGACCCAGTACTTC	CASSPGQSFQETQYF
TRBV14	TRBJ2-5	NA	NA	TGTGCCAGCAGCCAAGGTCCGGGTACAGAGACCCAGTACTTC	CASSQGPGTETQYF
TRBV4-1	TRBJ2-3	NA	NA	TGCGCCAGCAGCCAAGATAGAACAGCAACAGATACGCAGTATTTT	CASSQDRTATDTQYF
TRBV5-1	TRBJ1-2	NA	few	TGCGCCAGCAGCTTCCAGGGAGAGGGTGGCTACACCTTC	CASSFQGEGGYTF
TRBV12-3/TRBV12-4	TRBJ2-1	NA	many	TGTGCCAGCAAACGGGACCTCAATGAGCAGTTCTTC	CASKRDLNEQFF
TRBV2	TRBJ2-3	NA	few	TGTGCCAGCAGTGAAACAAAGGGGCGGATAGATACGCAGTATTTT	CASSETKGRIDTQYF
TRBV4-3	TRBJ2-7	NA	NA	TGCGCCAGCAGCACCCGTCAGGGGCCCTACGAGCAGTACTTC	CASSTRQGPYEQYF
TRBV24-1	TRBJ2-7	TRBD2	few	TGTGCCACCAGTGAGGAGTCGGCGCGGGAGTATTTTATAAAGGGGCAGTACTTC	CATSEESAREYFIKGQYF
TRBV7-8	TRBJ1-1	NA	NA	TGTGCCCGGACTGGGGGGAACACTGAAGCTTTCTTT	CARTGGNTEAFF
TRBV6-2/TRBV6-3	TRBJ2-7	NA	few	TGTGCCAGCAGTTACGGACAGAACTACGAGCAGTACTTC	CASSYGQNYEQYF
TRBV19	TRBJ1-3	NA	NA	TGTGCCAGTAGTATCAATCCGGGGCTTTCTGGAAACACCATATATTTT	CASSINPGLSGNTIYF
TRBV4-1	TRBJ1-4	NA	many	TGCGCCAGCAGTGGATCAGCTAATGAAAAACTGTTTTTT	CASSGSANEKLFF
TRBV5-6	TRBJ2-7	TRBD1	NA	TGTGCCAGCAGCCTACCCGGGACAGGGTTGGTCGAGCAGTACTTC	CASSLPGTGLVEQYF
TRBV5-1	TRBJ2-3	NA	few	TGCGCCAGCAGCTTCCCATCAGGCTCTAGCACAGATACGCAGTATTTT	CASSFPSGSSTDTQYF
TRBV29-1	TRBJ2-1	TRBD2	few	TGCAGCGTTCGCGAAGCGGGGGCCTACAATGAGCAGTTCTTC	CSVREAGAYNEQFF
TRBV2	TRBJ1-1	NA	NA	TGTGCCAGCAGTGACCCAGACACTGAAGCTTTCTTT	CASSDPDTEAFF
TRBV5-1	TRBJ1-4	NA	few	TGCGCCAGCAGCTTGAATCCAGGCAGTAATGAAAAACTGTTTTTT	CASSLNPGSNEKLFF
TRBV19	TRBJ2-6	NA	many	TGTGCCAGTAGTATAGATTCCGGGACTGGGGCCAACGTCCTGACTTTC	CASSIDSGTGANVLTF
TRBV5-6	TRBJ1-4	NA	NA	TGTGCCAGCAGCCCAGGGAGAGTAGGAGAAAAACTGTTTTTT	CASSPGRVGEKLFF
TRBV20-1	TRBJ2-1	TRBD1	NA	TGCAGTGTCGACAGGGGCGGCAATGAGCAGTTCTTC	CSVDRGGNEQFF
TRBV20-1	TRBJ2-7	TRBD2	NA	TGCAGTGCAACCACTAGCGGTAGCTCCTACGAGCAGTACTTC	CSATTSGSSYEQYF
TRBV9	TRBJ1-2	NA	few	TGTGCCAGCAGCGCCCCCGGGAAAGATGGCTACACCTTC	CASSAPGKDGYTF
TRBV6-5	TRBJ1-1	NA	many	TGTGCCAGCAGTTACTCGGCCCGAGGGACTGAAGCTTTCTTT	CASSYSARGTEAFF
TRBV19	TRBJ1-1	TRBD1	few	TGTGCCACTCGACAGGGGAGTACGAACACTGAAGCTTTCTTT	CATRQGSTNTEAFF
TRBV6-2/TRBV6-3	TRBJ1-4	NA	NA	TGTGCCAGCAGTTACCGGCTGGGCGGGGAAAACCTGTTTTTT	CASSYRLGGENLFF
TRBV6-1	TRBJ1-3	NA	NA	TGTGCCAGCAGGAGGGACACCGGGCCTGGAAACACCATATATTTT	CASRRDTGPGNTIYF
TRBV13	TRBJ2-1	NA	NA	TGTGCCAGCAGCCGCAAAGTCCTCTACAATGAGCAGTTCTTC	CASSRKVLYNEQFF
TRBV30	TRBJ1-2	NA	NA	TGTGCCTGGAGTAGGGGCGACTATGGCTACACCTTC	CAWSRGDYGYTF
TRBV19	TRBJ2-5	NA	many	TGTGCCAGTAGTATAGTCATCGGGACAATGGAGACCCAGTACTTC	CASSIVIGTMETQYF